The clone carrying this T cell receptor beta chain ranks as medium-sized in terms of frequency. Its antigen is undetermined. The TRB cDNA libraries were prepared by 5' RACE with UMI labels. From the 5' RACE reads, TCRdb lists one entry per CDR3 protein and no DNA. The table for this sample gives roughly 3,000 distinct CDR3 sequences. The CDR3 consists of 11 residues. The germline V gene has CDR1 SGHRS and CDR2 YFSETQ. This specimen belongs to a study of CXCR3-negative and CXCR3-positive naive CD8 T cells. Findings and caveats of the study: Similar TRBV-TRBJ usage was seen in naive cells (both CXCR3-negative and CXCR3-positive), but memory cells differed. TRB CDR3s of CXCR3-positive naive cells were more hydrophobic than those of CXCR3-negative naive cells.

The clonotype originates from a human donor in good health. Some clones in this sample may be carry-over from other donors' samples. This chain joins TRBV5-1 and TRBJ2-1. Specimen: naive CXCR3+ CD8+ T cells from blood. Subset noted: CD45RO-CCR7+CD27+CD95- naive CD8+ T cells expressing CXCR3 (TNR3+). This CDR3 is CASSLANEQFF.